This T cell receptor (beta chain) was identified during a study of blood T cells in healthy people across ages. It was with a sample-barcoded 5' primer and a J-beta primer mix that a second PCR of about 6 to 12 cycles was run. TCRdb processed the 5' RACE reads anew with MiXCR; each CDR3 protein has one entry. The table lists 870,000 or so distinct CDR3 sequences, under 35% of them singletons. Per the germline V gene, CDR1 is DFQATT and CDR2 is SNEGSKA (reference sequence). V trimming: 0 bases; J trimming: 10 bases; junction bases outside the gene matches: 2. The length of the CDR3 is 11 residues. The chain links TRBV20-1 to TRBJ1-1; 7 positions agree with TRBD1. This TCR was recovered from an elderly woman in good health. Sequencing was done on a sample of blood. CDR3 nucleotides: TGCAGTGCTAGAGAAGCAGGGGGAGCTTTCTTT. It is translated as CSAREAGGAFF.